This TCR beta chain comes out of a study of blood T cell repertoires in COVID-19. At the level of the study: Acute and convalescent COVID-19 specimens originated in the United States, Italy and Spain.

TCRdb's table, derived via immunoSEQ multiplex PCR, lists solely in-frame clones and lacks some. The sample comprises tens of thousands of clones, 75% to 85% of which are singletons, and under 5% rests with the top ten. Trimming removed 1 base from V and 9 bases from J; junction bases left unmatched: 8. Germline V gives CDR1 SGHTA, CDR2 FQGNSA. This CDR3 contains 14 residues. During active infection, Seattle patients enrolled and were then monitored through disease. The TCR was taken from a man at least 80 years old with COVID-19, enrolled during active disease. Sequencing was done on a sample of peripheral blood. The gene calls are TRBV7-2 and TRBJ1-1; TRBD1 matches at 7 bases. DNA of the CDR3: TGTGCCAGCAGCTTAGGACAGGGCAGTCTAAAAGCTTTCTTT. It encodes CASSLGQGSLKAFF.